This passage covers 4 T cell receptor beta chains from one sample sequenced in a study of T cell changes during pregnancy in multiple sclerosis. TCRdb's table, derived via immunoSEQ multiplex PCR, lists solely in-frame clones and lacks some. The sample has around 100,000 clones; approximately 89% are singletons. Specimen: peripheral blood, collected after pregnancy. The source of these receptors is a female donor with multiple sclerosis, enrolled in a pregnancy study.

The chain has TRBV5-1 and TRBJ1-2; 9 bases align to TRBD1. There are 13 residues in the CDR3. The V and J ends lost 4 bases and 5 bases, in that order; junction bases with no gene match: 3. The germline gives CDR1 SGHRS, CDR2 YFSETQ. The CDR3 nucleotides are TGCGCCAGCAGCAGGGGACAGGGATATGGCTACACCTTC. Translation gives CASSRGQGYGYTF. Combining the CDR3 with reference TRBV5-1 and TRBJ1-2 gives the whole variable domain KAGVTQTPRYLIKTRGQQVTLSCSPISGHRSVSWYQQTPGQGLQFLFEYFSETQRNKGNFPGRFSGRQFSNSRSEMNVSTLELGDSALYLCASSRGQGYGYTFGSGTRLTVV.

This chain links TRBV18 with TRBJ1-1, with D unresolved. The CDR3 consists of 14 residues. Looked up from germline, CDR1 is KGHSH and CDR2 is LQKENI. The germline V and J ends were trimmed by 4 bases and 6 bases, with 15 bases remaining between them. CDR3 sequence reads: CASSLPTEGAEAFF. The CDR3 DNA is TGTGCCAGCTCACTGCCGACTGAGGGCGCTGAAGCTTTCTTT.

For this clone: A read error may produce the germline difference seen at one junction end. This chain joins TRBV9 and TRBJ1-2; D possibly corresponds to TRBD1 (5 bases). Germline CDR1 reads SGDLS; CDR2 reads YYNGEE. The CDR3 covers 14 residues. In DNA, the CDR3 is TGTGCCAGCAGCGTAGGCGCCGGGGACTATCGCTACACCTTC. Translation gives CASSVGAGDYRYTF. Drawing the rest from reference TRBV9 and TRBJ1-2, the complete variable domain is DSGVTQTPKHLITATGQRVTLRCSPRSGDLSVYWYQQSLDQGLQFLIQYYNGEERAKGNILERFSAQQFPDLHSELNLSSLELGDSALYFCASSVGAGDYRYTFGSGTRLTVV.

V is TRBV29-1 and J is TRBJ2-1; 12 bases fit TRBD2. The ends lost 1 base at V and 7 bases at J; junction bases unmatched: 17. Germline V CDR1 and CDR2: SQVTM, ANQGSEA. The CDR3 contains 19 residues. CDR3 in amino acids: CSVEAWLAGGPVWGNEQFF. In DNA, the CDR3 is TGCAGCGTTGAAGCCTGGCTAGCGGGGGGGCCTGTTTGGGGTAATGAGCAGTTCTTC.